This is a list of T cell receptor beta chains from one sample in a study of control samples from healthy donors and cancer patients. Using immunoSEQ multiplex PCR, the repertoire was profiled, and TCRdb retains in-frame clones only, with some absent. In the table there are about 53,000 clones, around 87% of which are singletons. Sequences were obtained from PBMCs. These receptors came from a man aged 60 to 69 with head and neck cancer. The CDR3 runs from the conserved cysteine through the conserved F or W. Fields, in order: clone size, V gene, D gene, J gene, CDR3 protein, CDR3 DNA. D genes are given only for firm matches. Expanded clones are given a class, and other clones once, few, many or no size at all.

>NA|TRBV4-1|NA|TRBJ2-7
CASSQAHEWGYEQYF
TGCGCCAGCAGCCAAGCCCATGAATGGGGCTACGAGCAGTACTTC
>NA|TRBV27|NA|TRBJ2-5
CASSFPQETQYF
TGTGCCAGCAGTTTCCCACAAGAGACCCAGTACTTC
>NA|TRBV27|NA|TRBJ2-5
CASSLDVRDQETQYF
TGTGCCAGCAGTTTGGACGTGAGAGACCAAGAGACCCAGTACTTC
>NA|TRBV15|NA|TRBJ2-1
CATSRGGQQNNEQFF
TGTGCCACCAGCAGGGGGGGGCAACAGAACAATGAGCAGTTCTTC
>NA|TRBV18|NA|TRBJ2-2
CASSPGAGNTGELFF
TGTGCCAGCTCACCAGGGGCAGGTAACACCGGGGAGCTGTTTTTT
>NA|TRBV29-1|NA|TRBJ1-1
CSVGTQRNTEAFF
TGCAGCGTCGGGACTCAAAGGAACACTGAAGCTTTCTTT
>NA|TRBV6-5|NA|TRBJ2-1
CASMTRSSYNEQFF
TGTGCCAGCATGACACGGAGCTCCTACAATGAGCAGTTCTTC
>NA|TRBV29-1|NA|TRBJ2-3
CSVGNRFTSTDTQYF
TGCAGCGTTGGGAACAGGTTTACTAGCACAGATACGCAGTATTTT
>few|TRBV18|TRBD2|TRBJ2-3
CASSPPGLAKSDTQYF
TGTGCCAGCTCACCTCCGGGACTAGCCAAGTCAGATACGCAGTATTTT
>NA|TRBV2|NA|TRBJ2-1
CASSGRGSYNEQFF
TGTGCCAGCAGTGGGAGGGGCTCCTACAATGAGCAGTTCTTC
>medium-sized|TRBV10-3|TRBD2|TRBJ2-1
CAISDLGGRAKDEQFF
TGTGCCATCAGTGATCTCGGCGGGAGGGCCAAGGATGAGCAGTTCTTC
>NA|TRBV28|NA|TRBJ1-3
CASGRNTIYF
TGTGCCAGCGGCCGAAACACCATATATTTT
>NA|TRBV28|NA|TRBJ1-2
CASSRTPLANYGYTF
TGTGCCAGCAGCAGAACACCGTTAGCTAACTATGGCTACACCTTC
>few|TRBV19|NA|TRBJ1-5
CASSPNTDNQPQHF
TGTGCCAGTAGTCCTAACACGGACAATCAGCCCCAGCATTTT
>NA|TRBV7-9|TRBD1|TRBJ1-6
CASSSTGGESPLHF
TGTGCCAGCAGCTCTACAGGGGGCGAATCACCCCTCCACTTT
>NA|TRBV28|TRBD1|TRBJ2-4
CASTWGPGQGPFAGNIQYF
TGTGCCAGCACCTGGGGGCCGGGACAGGGCCCCTTCGCCGGAAACATTCAGTACTTC
>NA|TRBV24-1|NA|TRBJ2-3
CATSGGIGVTDTQYF
TGTGCCACCAGTGGAGGCATAGGGGTGACAGATACGCAGTATTTT
>NA|TRBV3-1/TRBV3-2|NA|TRBJ1-6
CASHQGFNSPLHF
TGTGCCAGCCACCAGGGTTTTAATTCACCCCTCCACTTT
>once|TRBV28|NA|TRBJ1-1
CASSSPFMNTEAFF
TGTGCCAGCAGTTCCCCGTTTATGAACACTGAAGCTTTCTTT
>NA|TRBV3-1/TRBV3-2|NA|TRBJ2-6
CASSHQRRGSGANVLTF
TGTGCCAGCAGCCACCAACGGCGAGGGTCAGGGGCCAACGTCCTGACTTTC
>NA|TRBV11-2|TRBD2|TRBJ2-1
CASSLAGGLNEQFF
TGTGCCAGCAGCTTAGCGGGAGGTCTCAATGAGCAGTTCTTC
>NA|TRBV7-2|NA|TRBJ2-7
CASSPAATLREQYF
TGTGCCAGCAGCCCAGCAGCCACTCTGCGCGAGCAGTACTTC
>NA|TRBV5-1|NA|TRBJ2-1
CASSLTGFSYNEQFF
TGCGCCAGCAGCTTGACAGGGTTCTCCTACAATGAGCAGTTCTTC
>NA|TRBV5-4|TRBD1|TRBJ1-5
CASSQGGDQPQHF
TGTGCCAGCAGCCAGGGGGGGGATCAGCCCCAGCATTTT
>NA|TRBV7-9|TRBD2|TRBJ2-5
CASSLGLEGETQYF
TGTGCCAGCAGCCTGGGACTAGAGGGAGAGACCCAGTACTTC
>NA|TRBV19|NA|TRBJ2-2
CASSVRVDRNTGELFF
TGTGCCAGTAGTGTGAGGGTTGACAGGAACACCGGGGAGCTGTTTTTT
>NA|TRBV5-1|TRBD1|TRBJ2-5
CASRHNGQGFGAQYF
TGCGCCAGCAGACATAACGGACAGGGCTTCGGGGCCCAGTACTTC
>NA|TRBV9|NA|TRBJ2-1
CASSVAATNEQFF
TGTGCCAGCAGCGTAGCCGCGACCAATGAGCAGTTCTTC
>NA|TRBV4-3|NA|TRBJ1-1
CASSQDTASTEAFF
TGCGCCAGCAGCCAAGACACAGCTAGCACTGAAGCTTTCTTT
>NA|TRBV6-2/TRBV6-3|NA|TRBJ2-6
CASSTGGDSGANVLTF
TGTGCCAGCAGTACCGGCGGGGATTCTGGGGCCAACGTCCTGACTTTC
>NA|TRBV7-9|NA|TRBJ2-1
CASSFGNYIYNEQFF
TGTGCCAGCAGCTTCGGGAACTATATCTACAATGAGCAGTTCTTC
>NA|TRBV27|TRBD2|TRBJ2-1
CASTGLAGVLGEQFF
TGTGCCAGTACGGGACTAGCGGGGGTCCTGGGTGAGCAGTTCTTC
>once|TRBV6-6|TRBD1|TRBJ1-4
CASSYQGAQANEKLFF
TGTGCCAGCAGTTACCAGGGGGCGCAGGCTAATGAAAAACTGTTTTTT
>NA|TRBV6-5|NA|TRBJ1-2
CASSRTGGYGYTF
TGTGCCAGCAGTCGTACAGGAGGCTATGGCTACACCTTC
>NA|TRBV19|TRBD1|TRBJ2-2
CASSVQGVGELFF
TGTGCCAGTAGTGTACAGGGGGTCGGGGAGCTGTTTTTT
>medium-sized|TRBV2|TRBD2|TRBJ2-2
CASSGEGLAGNTGELFF
TGTGCCAGCAGTGGGGAGGGACTAGCGGGGAACACCGGGGAGCTGTTTTTT
>once|TRBV7-9|TRBD1|TRBJ2-7
CASSEGQGLPYF
TGTGCCAGCAGCGAAGGACAGGGGTTGCCATACTTC
>few|TRBV4-3|NA|TRBJ1-2
CASSLELRVEYGYTF
TGCGCCAGCAGCCTCGAGTTAAGGGTGGAGTATGGCTACACCTTC
>NA|TRBV11-2|TRBD1|TRBJ2-5
CASSSRSGTGGRETQYF
TGTGCCAGCAGCTCCCGTAGTGGGACAGGGGGCAGAGAGACCCAGTACTTC
>NA|TRBV10-1|NA|TRBJ2-3
CASSESQRASTDTQYF
TGCGCCAGCAGTGAGTCCCAGCGGGCTAGCACAGATACGCAGTATTTT
>few|TRBV20-1|TRBD2|TRBJ2-1
CSASDTSGVYNEQFF
TGCAGTGCTAGTGATACTAGCGGAGTATACAATGAGCAGTTCTTC
>NA|TRBV6-5|TRBD2|TRBJ2-7
CASRPSGSPSEQYF
TGTGCCAGCAGACCCAGCGGGAGCCCATCCGAGCAGTACTTC